A single sample gave rise to the 14 T cell receptor beta chains below, sequenced in a study of T cell changes during pregnancy in multiple sclerosis. The data were produced by immunoSEQ multiplex PCR, yet TCRdb's version contains in-frame clones alone and is incomplete. Here the sample spans 30,000 to 40,000 clones, roughly 91% being singletons. The sample in question was CD8+ T cells from peripheral blood mononuclear cells, obtained in the third trimester of pregnancy. The receptors were sampled from a female donor with multiple sclerosis, enrolled in a pregnancy study.

The chain joins TRBV5-1 to TRBJ2-4, with 8 nucleotides matching TRBD1. V dropped 0 bases and J dropped 3; count of bases not matched to a gene: 11. CDR3 length equals 18 residues. Germline V gene data show CDR1 as SGHRS and CDR2 as YFSETQ. CDR3 sequence reads: CASSLGGRGQGGKNIQYF. CDR3 nucleotide sequence: TGCGCCAGCAGCTTGGGAGGCAGGGGGCAAGGGGGCAAAAACATTCAGTACTTC.

This chain connects TRBV2 to TRBJ2-7; possibly TRBD2 for D (6 bases). The CDR3 has 15 amino acids. Germline values: CDR1 SNHLY, CDR2 FYNNEI. The V end lost 1 base, the J end lost 4 bases, and 14 bases lay between the germline ends. CDR3 nucleotides: TGTGCCAGCAGTGAAGGGCGGGTGGGGACTTACGAGCAGTACTTC. As protein: CASSEGRVGTYEQYF.

The chain links TRBV7-2 to TRBJ2-3, with 8 bases fitting TRBD2. The V and J ends lost 3 bases and 2 bases, in that order; junction bases with no gene match: 4. The CDR3 is 15 residues long. From germline, CDR1 is SGHTA and CDR2 FQGNSA. The CDR3 spells CASSFLRGATDTQYF. For the CDR3, the DNA is TGTGCCAGCAGCTTCTTGCGGGGGGCCACAGATACGCAGTATTTT.

The J gene is TRBJ1-4, the V gene TRBV7-2; the D gene is possibly TRBD1 (6 bases). The V gene lost 9 bases and the J gene lost 4 bases, with 18 bases spanning the gap. Germline CDR1 SGHTA, CDR2 FQGNSA. The CDR3 consists of 15 residues. Here the CDR3 DNA reads TGTGCCAGTTCCCCCGGGGGGGGCCTTAATGAAAAACTGTTTTTT. Its translation is CASSPGGGLNEKLFF. Variable domain in full (rest from reference TRBV7-2 and TRBJ1-4): GAGVSQSPSNKVTEKGKDVELRCDPISGHTALYWYRQSLGQGLEFLIYFQGNSAPDKSGLPSDRFSAERTGGSVSTLTIQRTQQEDSAVYLCASSPGGGLNEKLFFGSGTQLSVL.

The CDR3 here is CASSLYRTIAGPDNEQFF. CDR3 sequence (DNA): TGTGCCAGCAGTTTATACCGAACCATAGCGGGCCCCGACAATGAGCAGTTCTTC. The rearrangement uses TRBV27 and TRBJ2-1; 7 nucleotides line up with TRBD2. The V and J ends lost 1 base and 5 bases, in that order; junction bases with no gene match: 14. Germline V lookup: CDR1 MNHEY, CDR2 SMNVEV (reference sequence). The CDR3 consists of 18 residues.

CDR3 sequence (DNA): TGTGCCAGCAGCTTCTACGGGACTTTGCGGAACACTGAAGCTTTCTTT. It specifies CASSFYGTLRNTEAFF. This chain joins TRBV7-9 and TRBJ1-1; possible D gene TRBD1, 5 bases. This CDR3 has 16 residues. The germline gives CDR1 SEHNR, CDR2 FQNEAQ (reference sequence). Trimming took off 3 bases at V and 1 base at J, with 15 bases between the two ends.

The V call is TRBV27, the J call TRBJ1-2; D is unclear. Germline V gives CDR1 MNHEY, CDR2 SMNVEV (reference sequence). Trimming took 3 bases from V and 1 from J, leaving 6 bases between them. The CDR3 has 13 residues. CDR3: CASSFNVNYGYTF. The CDR3 bases are TGTGCCAGCAGTTTTAATGTTAACTATGGCTACACCTTC.

This clone is medium-sized in the sample. The V gene is TRBV9, the J gene TRBJ1-2, with D possibly being TRBD1 (6 bases). V was clipped by 4 bases and J by 6 bases, with 25 bases between them. CDR3 length: 17 residues. Germline CDR1 reads SGDLS; CDR2 reads YYNGEE. CDR3 bases: TGTGCCAGCAGCATCCAGAGGGGCCACAGGGAACCTGATGGCTACACCTTC. Protein: CASSIQRGHREPDGYTF.

The chain joins TRBV7-2 to TRBJ2-7; D is unresolved. The CDR3 is 15 amino acids. Trimming cost V 1 base and J 9 bases, with 19 bases left between them. CDR1 and CDR2 (germline): SGHTA, FQGNSA. The CDR3: CASSLGLDTPIGQYF. The CDR3 region has the DNA TGTGCCAGCAGCTTAGGGCTTGACACCCCGATCGGGCAGTACTTC.

V gene TRBV5-8 combines with J gene TRBJ2-5; D is possibly TRBD1 (5 bases). CDR1 is SGHTS and CDR2 is YDEGEE in the germline V gene. The CDR3 is made up of 16 amino acids. V was pared by 3 bases and J by 2 bases, with 17 bases between. CDR3 loop: CASSWGVTTEQETQYF. The CDR3 region has the DNA TGTGCCAGCAGCTGGGGCGTTACGACAGAGCAAGAGACCCAGTACTTC.

CDR3 sequence: CAWKGPGKDTGELFF. The CDR3 DNA reads as TGTGCCTGGAAGGGTCCAGGGAAGGACACCGGGGAGCTGTTTTTT. The J gene is TRBJ2-2, the V gene TRBV30; possibly TRBD1 for D (5 bases). The ends were cut back, 4 bases at V and 3 bases at J, with 15 bases in the middle. Germline-derived CDR1 and CDR2 are GTSNPN and SVGIG (reference sequence). The CDR3 totals 15 residues.

This chain uses TRBV23-1 with TRBJ1-5, with a weak D call TRBD1 (5 bases). TRBV23-1 is an open reading frame whose function is uncertain. V shed 1 base and J shed 2 bases, with 9 bases lying between them. The CDR3 runs 15 residues. The CDR3 sequence: CASSQFRAGNQPQHF. The CDR3 DNA is TGCGCCAGCAGTCAATTCAGGGCGGGCAATCAGCCCCAGCATTTT.

The chain links TRBV5-1 to TRBJ1-2; D is uncertain. Germline lookup yields CDR1 SGHRS and CDR2 YFSETQ. The CDR3 has 13 residues. Trimming left V 10 bases short and J 0 bases short, with 13 bases between. CDR3 sequence reads: CASALPPNYGYTF. The DNA of the CDR3 is TGCGCCTCTGCGTTACCGCCTAACTATGGCTACACCTTC. Together with reference TRBV5-1 and TRBJ1-2, the CDR3 gives the full variable domain: KAGVTQTPRYLIKTRGQQVTLSCSPISGHRSVSWYQQTPGQGLQFLFEYFSETQRNKGNFPGRFSGRQFSNSRSEMNVSTLELGDSALYLCASALPPNYGYTFGSGTRLTVV.

The chain uses TRBV28 and TRBJ1-1; D perhaps matches TRBD1 (6 bases). CDR3 size: 15 residues. V shed 5 bases and J shed 5 bases, with 18 bases lying between them. CDR1 and CDR2 from the germline V gene are MDHEN and SYDVKM. As DNA, the CDR3 is TGTGCCAGCAGTCCTACGCGGTGGCAGGGGACTGAAGCTTTCTTT. This gives the protein CASSPTRWQGTEAFF.